These 8 T cell receptor beta chains originate from one sample sequenced in a study of blood T cell repertoires in COVID-19. The repertoire was sequenced with immunoSEQ multiplex PCR; TCRdb's copy has only in-frame clones and lacks some. In the table there are hundreds of thousands of clones, approximately 89% of which are singletons. The sequenced material came from PBMCs or T cells enriched from blood (not recorded which). The receptor source for this set is a man aged 40-49 years in a cohort exposed to, infected with or recovered from COVID-19 (not recorded which).

The rearrangement uses TRBV28 and TRBJ1-6; TRBD1 matches at 7 bases. The V gene end was trimmed by 6 bases and the J gene end by 9 bases; junction bases not matched to a gene: 8. Per the germline V gene, CDR1 is MDHEN and CDR2 is SYDVKM. The CDR3 has 14 amino acids. The CDR3 sequence: CASRPGQSGSPLHF. DNA of the CDR3: TGTGCCAGCAGACCGGGACAGTCGGGTTCACCCCTCCACTTT.

The chain recombines TRBV24-1 with TRBJ1-1; maybe TRBD1 (5 bases). The germline V and J ends were trimmed by 2 bases and 1 base, with 13 bases remaining between them. This CDR3 has 16 residues. Per the germline V gene, CDR1 is KGHDR and CDR2 is SFDVKD. Here the CDR3 DNA reads TGTGCCACCAGTGATTCGAACAGGCCCGAGAACACTGAAGCTTTCTTT. It specifies CATSDSNRPENTEAFF.

V and J are TRBV15 and TRBJ2-7; 8 bases map to TRBD2. Losses at the gene ends were 5 bases for V and 2 bases for J; bases not matched to a gene: 2. CDR1 and CDR2 from the germline V gene are LNHNV and YYDKDF (reference sequence). The CDR3 runs to 13 residues. CDR3: CATSEGLAYEQYF. The CDR3 coding sequence is TGTGCCACCAGCGAGGGACTAGCCTACGAGCAGTACTTC.

The V and J genes are TRBV4-1 and TRBJ2-7; the match to TRBD2 covers 11 bases. Germline V gene data show CDR1 as MGHRA and CDR2 as YSYEKL. The V and J ends lost 1 base and 0 bases, in that order; junction bases with no gene match: 5. The CDR3 sequence is 17 residues long. As DNA, the CDR3 is TGCGCCAGCAGCCAAGCTCGGGGGACTAGCGGCTCCTACGAGCAGTACTTC. This encodes CASSQARGTSGSYEQYF.

The chain is built from TRBV5-4 and TRBJ2-1; TRBD2 matches at 14 bases. CDR1 SGHNT and CDR2 YYREEE come from the germline V gene (reference sequence). This CDR3 spans 18 amino acids. V gave up 1 base and J gave up 0 bases; unmatched junction bases: 3. DNA for the CDR3: TGTGCCAGCAGCTTGCCCGGGACTAGCGGGAGCTCCTACAATGAGCAGTTCTTC. This codes for CASSLPGTSGSSYNEQFF.

The chain is built from TRBV5-1 and TRBJ2-2; possible D gene TRBD1, 6 bases. The V end lost 5 bases, the J end lost 2 bases, and 19 bases lay between the germline ends. The CDR3 is 17 amino acids. CDR1 and CDR2 (germline): SGHRS, YFSETQ. CDR3 loop: CASRIDKGEINTGELFF. CDR3 bases: TGCGCCAGCAGGATAGACAAGGGGGAGATAAACACCGGGGAGCTGTTTTTT.

V gene TRBV10-3 combines with J gene TRBJ2-5, with D perhaps matching TRBD1 (5 bases). CDR3 length: 13 residues. Trimming left V 6 bases short and J 5 bases short, with 13 bases between. Germline V CDR1 and CDR2: ENHRY, SYGVKD. Here the CDR3 reads CAISAGMWETQYF. Written as DNA, the CDR3 is TGTGCCATCAGCGCAGGGATGTGGGAGACCCAGTACTTC.

The chain uses TRBV19 and TRBJ1-2; D gene ambiguous. CDR1 is LNHDA and CDR2 is SQIVND in the germline V gene (reference sequence). Trimming pared 1 base from V and 8 bases from J, leaving 11 bases between. The CDR3 runs 13 residues. The CDR3 sequence is CASSIGSTGGYTF. Here the CDR3 DNA reads TGTGCCAGTAGTATAGGGAGTACGGGGGGCTACACCTTC.